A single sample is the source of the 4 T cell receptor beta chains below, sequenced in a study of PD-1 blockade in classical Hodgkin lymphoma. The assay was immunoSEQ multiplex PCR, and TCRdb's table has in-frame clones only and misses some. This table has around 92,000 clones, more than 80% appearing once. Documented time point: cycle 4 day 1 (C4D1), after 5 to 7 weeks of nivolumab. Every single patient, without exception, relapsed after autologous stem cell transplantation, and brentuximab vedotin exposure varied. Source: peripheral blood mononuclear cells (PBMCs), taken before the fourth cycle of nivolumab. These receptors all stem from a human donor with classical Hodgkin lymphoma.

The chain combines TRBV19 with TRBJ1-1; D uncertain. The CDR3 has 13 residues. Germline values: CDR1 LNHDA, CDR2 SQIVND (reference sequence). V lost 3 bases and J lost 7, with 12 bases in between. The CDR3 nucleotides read TGTGCCAGTAGTATCACGGCACCAGGTGAAGCTTTCTTT. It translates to CASSITAPGEAFF. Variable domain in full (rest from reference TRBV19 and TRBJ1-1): DGGITQSPKYLFRKEGQNVTLSCEQNLNHDAMYWYRQDPGQGLRLIYYSQIVNDFQKGDIAEGYSVSREKKESFPLTVTSAQKNPTAFYLCASSITAPGEAFFGQGTRLTVV.

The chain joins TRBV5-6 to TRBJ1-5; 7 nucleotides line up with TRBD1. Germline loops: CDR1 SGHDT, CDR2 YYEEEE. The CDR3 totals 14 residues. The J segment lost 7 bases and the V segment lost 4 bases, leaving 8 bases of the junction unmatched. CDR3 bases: TGTGCCAGCAGCACCGGACAGGCCAAGCAGCCCCAGCATTTT. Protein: CASSTGQAKQPQHF.

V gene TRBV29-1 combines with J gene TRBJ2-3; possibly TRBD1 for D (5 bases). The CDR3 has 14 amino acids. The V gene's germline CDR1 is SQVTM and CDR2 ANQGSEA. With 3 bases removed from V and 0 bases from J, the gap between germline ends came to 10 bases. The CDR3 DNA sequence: TGCAGCGTTGAGCAGGGTACCAGCACAGATACGCAGTATTTT. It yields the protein CSVEQGTSTDTQYF.

The DNA of the CDR3 is TGTGCCAGCCACGGACCGATTAACTATGGCTACACCTTC. This codes for CASHGPINYGYTF. This chain connects TRBV19 to TRBJ1-2, with no clear D. The CDR3 extends over 13 amino acids. Between the trimmed V and J ends, which lost 9 bases and 1 base, there was a span of 12 bases. Germline loops: CDR1 LNHDA, CDR2 SQIVND (reference sequence).